The present entry profiles one TCR beta chain with its context. This sample was included in a study of control samples from healthy donors and cancer patients. TCRdb keeps only in-frame clones here, not all; method: immunoSEQ multiplex PCR. In all, the sample yields 150,000 to 200,000 clones. Trimming left V 7 bases short and J 8 bases short, with 15 bases between. CDR1 is SGHRS and CDR2 is YFSETQ in the germline V gene. The CDR3 is made up of 13 amino acids. The rearrangement links TRBV5-1 to TRBJ1-4, with D tentatively TRBD1 (6 bases). Material for sequencing was blood. This TCR was sampled from a woman aged 25 to 45 in good health. The CDR3 protein is CASGQPLGEKLFF. The CDR3 DNA sequence: TGCGCCAGCGGACAGCCCCTGGGAGAAAAACTGTTTTTT.